This is a list of T cell receptor beta chains from one sample in a study of shared clonotypes between healthy human individuals. The table came from immunoSEQ multiplex PCR; TCRdb's copy has only in-frame clones and leaves some out. The sample carries millions of clones, about 95% recorded once. The sample comprised naive CD8+ T cells sorted from blood. These receptors were taken from a man between 18 and 35 years old in good health. Each CDR3 is given with its conserved first and last residue. Each record gives: V gene, J gene, CDR3 protein.

V gene: TRBV4-3; J gene: TRBJ1-1; CDR3 protein: CASSQATGGGTNTEAFF
V gene: TRBV14; J gene: TRBJ2-5; CDR3 protein: CASSQDLETQYF
V gene: TRBV19; J gene: TRBJ2-7; CDR3 protein: CASSISQGVYEQYF
V gene: TRBV5-4; J gene: TRBJ2-5; CDR3 protein: CASSTGLAGVRETQYF
V gene: TRBV4-1; J gene: TRBJ2-3; CDR3 protein: CASKFRPGTGTDTQYF
V gene: TRBV4-1; J gene: TRBJ2-7; CDR3 protein: CASSQGKTGHTFSYEQYF
V gene: TRBV19; J gene: TRBJ2-7; CDR3 protein: CASSMWASDEQYF
V gene: TRBV7-9; J gene: TRBJ2-5; CDR3 protein: CASSPPTDSWGQETQYF
V gene: TRBV13; J gene: TRBJ2-3; CDR3 protein: CASSPPTSVDTQYF
V gene: TRBV29-1; J gene: TRBJ1-1; CDR3 protein: CSVEVGVTTLNTEAFF
V gene: TRBV9; J gene: TRBJ2-5; CDR3 protein: CASSGTGGAETQYF
V gene: TRBV5-1; J gene: TRBJ2-1; CDR3 protein: CASSLSARNEQFF
V gene: TRBV27; J gene: TRBJ2-7; CDR3 protein: CASSPYEQYF
V gene: TRBV6-5; J gene: TRBJ2-1; CDR3 protein: CASSYPGSGAYNEQFF
V gene: TRBV28; J gene: TRBJ2-7; CDR3 protein: CASSPRTSGDEQYF
V gene: TRBV9; J gene: TRBJ2-3; CDR3 protein: CASSRGGSTDTQYF
V gene: TRBV15; J gene: TRBJ2-2; CDR3 protein: CATSRDFPGELFF
V gene: TRBV7-8; J gene: TRBJ1-4; CDR3 protein: CASSPVGGTALEPFF
V gene: TRBV6-1; J gene: TRBJ2-2; CDR3 protein: CASSDLKGGIDTGELFF
V gene: TRBV13; J gene: TRBJ2-1; CDR3 protein: CASRYIASGGTYNEQFF
V gene: TRBV2; J gene: TRBJ1-3; CDR3 protein: CASDHPDRVQVKNGNTIYF
V gene: TRBV27; J gene: TRBJ2-7; CDR3 protein: CASSLGGPNEQYF
V gene: TRBV2; J gene: TRBJ1-4; CDR3 protein: CASSYTSPTNEKLFF
V gene: TRBV28; J gene: TRBJ2-1; CDR3 protein: CASSSLGTSGSIYNEQFF
V gene: TRBV5-1; J gene: TRBJ1-1; CDR3 protein: CATSAGMNTEAFF
V gene: TRBV5-1; J gene: TRBJ2-1; CDR3 protein: CASSLVWTVNNEQFF
V gene: TRBV11-2; J gene: TRBJ2-7; CDR3 protein: CASSSGLAGRSYEQYF
V gene: TRBV27; J gene: TRBJ2-1; CDR3 protein: CASSLEGGGYNEQFF
V gene: TRBV23-1; J gene: TRBJ1-1; CDR3 protein: CARKGQPNTEAFF
V gene: TRBV6-1; J gene: TRBJ2-7; CDR3 protein: CASSEVGTAYEQYF
V gene: TRBV23-1; J gene: TRBJ1-1; CDR3 protein: CASHPGLNTEAFF
V gene: TRBV27; J gene: TRBJ2-3; CDR3 protein: CASSRLLGTGPSTDTQYF
V gene: TRBV5-4; J gene: TRBJ2-7; CDR3 protein: CASNQLGGGEQYF
V gene: TRBV5-1; J gene: TRBJ2-3; CDR3 protein: CASSLGLAGVEGTDTQYF
V gene: TRBV7-9; J gene: TRBJ2-1; CDR3 protein: CASSPVNGAEQFF
V gene: TRBV10-3; J gene: TRBJ2-3; CDR3 protein: CAITTGSLSADTQYF
V gene: TRBV4-3; J gene: TRBJ2-1; CDR3 protein: CASSQDPGTGYNEQFF
V gene: TRBV7-9; J gene: TRBJ2-5; CDR3 protein: CASSLAVDDTQYF
V gene: TRBV2; J gene: TRBJ1-1; CDR3 protein: CASIGIDSTEAFF
V gene: TRBV6-5; J gene: TRBJ2-5; CDR3 protein: CASRPTRGETQYF
V gene: TRBV27; J gene: TRBJ2-7; CDR3 protein: CASSPNSPYEQYF
V gene: TRBV29-1; J gene: TRBJ2-7; CDR3 protein: CSVRLAGERFYEQYF
V gene: TRBV5-6; J gene: TRBJ2-7; CDR3 protein: CASTPTDGGAYEQYF
V gene: TRBV7-9; J gene: TRBJ2-7; CDR3 protein: CASSLDYSPYEQYF
V gene: TRBV7-9; J gene: TRBJ2-7; CDR3 protein: CASSSDWTSYEQYF